The clone carrying this T cell receptor beta chain has more than one count but fewer than ten. These data originate in a study of glioma-infiltrating T cells. On the study more broadly: Samples included WHO grade II oligodendrogliomas or astrocytomas and initial-diagnosis grade IV glioblastomas.

CDR3 length: 13 residues. Germline CDR1 DFQATT, CDR2 SNEGSKA (reference sequence). The V gene end was trimmed by 1 base and the J gene end by 4 bases; junction bases not matched to a gene: 4. Amplification of TCR alpha and beta CDR3 regions from RNA used iRepertoire nested multiplex PCR. TCRdb reanalysed the multiplex PCR reads using MiXCR and keeps one entry per CDR3 protein. The sample lists 300,000 to 450,000 distinct CDR3 sequences, more than 35% occurring once. The TCR originated in a human donor with low-grade glioma or glioblastoma, undergoing nonglioma brain surgery, or in good health (not recorded which). The rearrangement links TRBV20-1 to TRBJ2-7, with 7 bases fitting TRBD1. The sequenced sample consisted of glioma tissue, nonneoplastic brain tissue, or PBMCs (not recorded which). CDR3 DNA: TGCAGTGCTAGAGCTGGACAGGTTTACGAGCAGTACTTC. Translating it yields CSARAGQVYEQYF.